This T cell receptor beta chain was recorded in a study of cytomegalovirus exposure and HLA in healthy donors. The donors were part of the validation cohort of more than 90 subjects. That cohort was separate from the first cohort, which comprised fewer than 800 subjects. This CDR3 region has 20 residues. After removal of 8 bases from V and 0 bases from J, the junction contained 22 bases not matched to a gene. The V gene's germline CDR1 is WNHNN and CDR2 SYGVQD (reference sequence). Regarding this clone: The antigen is not known.

Broader study findings: Rare sequences made up most TCRs, while some public TCRs were found in many donors. Cytomegalovirus status was reportedly diagnosed by the classifier with high sensitivity and specificity.

Assay: immunoSEQ multiplex PCR; the TCRdb copy retains only in-frame clones and omits some. The profile covers 350,000 or so clones, with more than 80% appearing a single time and roughly 0.8% taken by the ten largest. Sequenced: PBMCs. The chain employs TRBV10-1 and TRBJ2-3, with 8 bases identical to TRBD2. The TCR comes from a young woman in good health and CMV-seronegative. The CDR3 bases are TGCGCCAGCCGCCCGTCCTCTAAGCGGGGGCCTTCTTCTAGCACAGATACGCAGTATTTT. It translates to CASRPSSKRGPSSSTDTQYF.